This TCR beta chain stems from a study of shared clonotypes between healthy human individuals. This clone has just one count. Its antigen is currently unknown. Caucasian adults living in Nashville, Tennessee, provided all samples. Overall study results and limits: Richness estimates generally favored naive over memory subsets.

Produced via immunoSEQ multiplex PCR; TCRdb's table is partial and in-frame only. The profile shows some 1 million clones, roughly 80% of them singletons. The length of the CDR3 is 13 residues. The V end lost 9 bases, the J end lost 4 bases, and 16 bases lay between the germline ends. Germline CDR1 reads MNHEY; CDR2 reads SMNVEV (reference sequence). The chain couples TRBV27 to TRBJ2-7; D not certain. The sequenced sample was memory CD4+ T cells sorted from blood. The subset denotes: CD45RA-negative fraction. The receptor's source is a man aged 18 to 29 in good health. The CDR3 sequence is CARYLVPGYEQYF. The CDR3 nucleotides read TGTGCCAGGTATTTAGTCCCTGGGTACGAGCAGTACTTC.